This T cell receptor (beta chain) is drawn from a study of identical twins. Every sampled donor was Caucasian and healthy. One entry per CDR3 protein results from TCRdb running MiXCR on the 5' RACE reads. The data show about 450,000 distinct CDR3 sequences, approximately 17% seen once. Findings and caveats of the study: Less excess twin sharing appeared in beta out-of-frame sequences. Findings depended on cross-sectional statistics rather than tracking the same donors. Models underestimated how often monozygotic twins shared out-of-frame TCR alpha.

This clonotype was found a few times. No antigen is known for it. The J segment lost 3 bases and the V segment lost 3 bases, leaving 0 bases of the junction unmatched. This CDR3 has 13 amino acids. Germline loops: CDR1 LGHNA, CDR2 YNFKEQ. The sequencing input was naive T cells sorted from blood. The chain combines TRBV4-2 with TRBJ2-5; 8 nucleotides align to TRBD1. The source is a man in his fifties or sixties in good health. Here the CDR3 reads CASSQDREETQYF. The CDR3, as DNA: TGTGCCAGCAGCCAGGACAGGGAAGAGACCCAGTACTTC.